One sample yielded the 26 T cell receptor beta chains listed below, sequenced in a study of T cell responses to AZD1222 COVID-19 vaccine. Data came from immunoSEQ multiplex PCR; TCRdb stores just in-frame clones and leaves some out. The sample records some 200,000 clones, 90% to 95% being singletons. The material sequenced was peripheral blood, taken on day 0 of MenACWY control vaccination. The source of these receptors is an adult in good health.

This chain connects TRBV19 to TRBJ2-3; D not resolved. Trimming pared 5 bases from V and 1 base from J, leaving 10 bases between. This CDR3 comprises 14 residues. Germline V gene sequence: CDR1 LNHDA, CDR2 SQIVND (reference sequence). CDR3 sequence: CASSLQVRTDTQYF. CDR3 sequence (DNA): TGTGCCAGTAGTCTCCAAGTGCGCACAGATACGCAGTATTTT.

The chain combines TRBV29-1 with TRBJ1-2; D remains unclear. Trimming stripped 1 base from V and 8 bases from J, with 11 bases between. This CDR3 contains 12 residues. Germline loops: CDR1 SQVTM, CDR2 ANQGSEA. CDR3 coding DNA: TGCAGCGTTGAAGGAAGGCCGTTCGGCTACACCTTC. Residues: CSVEGRPFGYTF.

The rearrangement uses TRBV9 and TRBJ1-2; possible D gene TRBD1, 5 bases. This CDR3 is built from 14 residues. Germline loops: CDR1 SGDLS, CDR2 YYNGEE. Trimming shortened V by 0 bases and J by 7 bases, and 13 bases separated the two germline ends. In nucleotides, the CDR3 is TGTGCCAGCAGCGTAGAGGCAGGGCAAGGTGGCTACACCTTC. It yields the protein CASSVEAGQGGYTF.

The genes are TRBV6-5 and TRBJ2-7, with 8 bases lining up with TRBD1. Germline CDR1 is MNHEY and CDR2 is SVGAGI. With 2 bases clipped from V and 7 bases from J, the junction kept 10 bases outside the gene matches. The CDR3 totals 15 residues. The DNA for the CDR3 is TGTGCCAGCAGTTACCCCCGGGACAGGCCTCGGGAGCAGTACTTC. This sequence encodes CASSYPRDRPREQYF.

This clone was picked up one time. The chain joins TRBV13 to TRBJ1-1; D not resolved. Looked up from germline, CDR1 is PRHDT and CDR2 is FYEKMQ (reference sequence). The CDR3 is 14 amino acids. V shed 3 bases and J shed 0 bases, with 8 bases lying between them. In nucleotides, the CDR3 is TGTGCCAGCAGCTTCCCCTTTCTGAACACTGAAGCTTTCTTT. Its protein is CASSFPFLNTEAFF.

The chain employs TRBV5-5 and TRBJ2-5; D could derive from TRBD1 or TRBD2 (5 bases each). There are 15 residues in the CDR3. The V gene's germline CDR1 is SGHKS and CDR2 YYEKEE (reference sequence). Trimming stripped 4 bases from V and 0 bases from J, with 13 bases between. The CDR3: CASSLGWGYQETQYF. As DNA, the CDR3 is TGTGCCAGCAGCCTGGGGTGGGGGTACCAAGAGACCCAGTACTTC.

The chain recombines TRBV28 with TRBJ1-6; D remains ambiguous. V was cut by 3 bases and J by 11 bases, with 8 bases left in between. The germline V gene has CDR1 MDHEN and CDR2 SYDVKM. The CDR3 covers 12 residues. CDR3 in amino acids: CASSLPLAPLHF. DNA of the CDR3: TGTGCCAGCAGTTTGCCTTTAGCACCCCTCCACTTT.

J is TRBJ2-1 and V is TRBV6-6; D unresolved. The germline V gene has CDR1 MNHNY and CDR2 SVGAGI (reference sequence). This CDR3 spans 12 amino acids. Trimming cost V 5 bases and J 3 bases, with 5 bases left between them. The CDR3 spells CASSLVYNEQFF. In DNA, the CDR3 is TGTGCCAGCAGTCTTGTCTACAATGAGCAGTTCTTC.

The chain couples TRBV30 to TRBJ1-2; no clear D. Per the germline V gene, CDR1 is GTSNPN and CDR2 is SVGIG (reference sequence). CDR3 size: 13 residues. V was shortened by 2 bases and J by 2 bases, with 9 bases between the two germline ends. CDR3 protein: CAWSTRPNYGYTF. CDR3 DNA: TGTGCCTGGAGTACCCGACCGAACTATGGCTACACCTTC.

The gene calls are TRBV30 and TRBJ1-5; no clear D. The CDR3 totals 13 residues. Germline V gives CDR1 GTSNPN, CDR2 SVGIG (reference sequence). Trimming took 2 bases from V and 0 from J, leaving 5 bases between them. CDR3 sequence (DNA): TGTGCCTGGAGTCGGAATAGCAATCAGCCCCAGCATTTT. Translated: CAWSRNSNQPQHF.

The chain is built from TRBV6-5 and TRBJ1-2; a weak D match, TRBD1 (5 bases). The ends were cut back, 10 bases at V and 4 bases at J, with 16 bases in the middle. The CDR3 spans 13 residues. Germline CDR1 and CDR2: MNHEY and SVGAGI. The CDR3 is CATAEGELYGYTF. The CDR3 region has the DNA TGTGCCACCGCAGAAGGGGAGCTCTATGGCTACACCTTC.

This chain joins TRBV25-1 and TRBJ1-5; TRBD1 aligns across 7 bases. Germline V gives CDR1 MGHDK, CDR2 SYGVNS. V dropped 6 bases and J dropped 3; count of bases not matched to a gene: 5. The CDR3 is 14 amino acids. The CDR3 protein is CASSQTGLNQPQHF. CDR3 nucleotide sequence: TGTGCCAGCAGCCAGACAGGGCTCAATCAGCCCCAGCATTTT.

V usage is TRBV25-1 and J usage is TRBJ1-1; TRBD1 matches at 9 bases. The CDR3 has 15 residues. V trimming: 6 bases; J trimming: 5 bases; junction bases outside the gene matches: 10. Germline V lookup: CDR1 MGHDK, CDR2 SYGVNS. CDR3 coding DNA: TGTGCCAGCAGGACCCAACAGGGGGCTGGGACTGAAGCTTTCTTT. Amino acid sequence: CASRTQQGAGTEAFF. Full variable domain (missing parts from reference TRBV25-1 and TRBJ1-1): EADIYQTPRYLVIGTGKKITLECSQTMGHDKMYWYQQDPGMELHLIHYSYGVNSTEKGDLSSESTVSRIRTEHFPLTLESARPSHTSQYLCASRTQQGAGTEAFFGQGTRLTVV.

This chain joins TRBV2 and TRBJ1-1; D unclear. V lost 8 bases, J lost 3 bases, and 7 bases lay in between. CDR3 length equals 11 residues. CDR1 is SNHLY and CDR2 is FYNNEI in the germline V gene. CDR3 nucleotide sequence: TGTGCCAGCCGCATAGACACTGAAGCTTTCTTT. Translation gives CASRIDTEAFF.

This clone was seen just once. The CDR3 DNA follows: TGTGCCAGCAGGACCAGCGGGTCGTACACTGAAGCTTTCTTT. Protein product: CASRTSGSYTEAFF. The chain is built from TRBV6-5 and TRBJ1-1; no clear D gene. The CDR3 has 14 amino acids. Deletions cut 6 bases from V and 3 bases from J, with 14 bases between. Germline V CDR1 and CDR2: MNHEY, SVGAGI.

The chain recombines TRBV18 with TRBJ2-5, with D perhaps being TRBD1 or TRBD2 (5 bases each). Germline CDR1 KGHSH, CDR2 LQKENI. The CDR3 covers 15 residues. With 5 bases removed from V and 2 bases from J, the gap between germline ends came to 15 bases. The chain's CDR3 is CASSSRAWGQETQYF. CDR3 nucleotide sequence: TGTGCCAGCTCATCTCGGGCCTGGGGGCAAGAGACCCAGTACTTC.

The J gene is TRBJ1-4, the V gene TRBV7-2; D may be TRBD1 (6 bases). V lost 2 bases, J lost 7 bases, and 17 bases lay in between. This CDR3 is built from 16 residues. Germline V lookup: CDR1 SGHTA, CDR2 FQGNSA. The CDR3 sequence is CASSLNPPQGGEKLFF. In nucleotides, the CDR3 is TGTGCCAGCAGCTTAAATCCACCACAGGGTGGTGAAAAACTGTTTTTT.

This chain uses TRBV9 with TRBJ1-1; no clear D gene. The CDR3 has 13 residues. The germline V and J ends were trimmed by 0 bases and 7 bases, with 10 bases remaining between them. From germline, CDR1 is SGDLS and CDR2 YYNGEE. The CDR3 is CASSVGHRGEAFF. CDR3 in DNA: TGTGCCAGCAGCGTAGGGCACCGAGGTGAAGCTTTCTTT. Using reference TRBV9 and TRBJ1-1 for the parts outside the CDR3, the full variable domain is DSGVTQTPKHLITATGQRVTLRCSPRSGDLSVYWYQQSLDQGLQFLIQYYNGEERAKGNILERFSAQQFPDLHSELNLSSLELGDSALYFCASSVGHRGEAFFGQGTRLTVV.

CDR3 loop: CASSPRTGYYEQYF. DNA for the CDR3: TGTGCCAGCAGCCCCCGGACAGGGTATTACGAGCAGTACTTC. The J gene is TRBJ2-7, the V gene TRBV9, with 8 bases that match TRBD1. The V gene's germline CDR1 is SGDLS and CDR2 YYNGEE. CDR3 length equals 14 residues. With 4 bases clipped from V and 4 bases from J, the junction kept 7 bases outside the gene matches.

The V gene is TRBV5-1, the J gene TRBJ1-6; TRBD1 agrees at 9 bases. The germline CDR1 and CDR2 sequences are SGHRS and YFSETQ. The CDR3 covers 18 residues. The J segment lost 7 bases and the V segment lost 0 bases, leaving 11 bases of the junction unmatched. CDR3 sequence reads: CASSLALTGQGTNSPLHF. CDR3 sequence (DNA): TGCGCCAGCAGCTTGGCTCTGACGGGACAGGGAACGAATTCACCCCTCCACTTT.

This chain uses TRBV28 with TRBJ1-5, with a possible D match to TRBD1 (6 bases). The CDR3 consists of 14 residues. Deletions cut 7 bases from V and 0 bases from J, with 10 bases between. Germline V CDR1 and CDR2: MDHEN, SYDVKM. CDR3: CASIRGVSNQPQHF. CDR3 sequence (DNA): TGTGCCAGCATTAGGGGGGTTAGCAATCAGCCCCAGCATTTT.

The gene calls are TRBV30 and TRBJ2-4; D perhaps matches TRBD1 (5 bases). The ends were cut back, 2 bases at V and 6 bases at J, with 11 bases in the middle. The germline V gene has CDR1 GTSNPN and CDR2 SVGIG (reference sequence). The CDR3 has 13 residues. CDR3 in amino acids: CAWSLQGGNIQYF. The CDR3 region has the DNA TGTGCCTGGAGTCTGCAGGGTGGAAACATTCAGTACTTC.

The chain employs TRBV5-1 and TRBJ2-6, with unresolved D. Trimming pared 2 bases from V and 4 bases from J, leaving 7 bases between. This CDR3 contains 14 residues. Germline CDR1 reads SGHRS; CDR2 reads YFSETQ. The CDR3: CASSFLPGANVLTF. The CDR3 nucleotides read TGCGCCAGCAGCTTTCTACCGGGGGCCAACGTCCTGACTTTC.

The V gene is TRBV28, the J gene TRBJ1-6, with D hard to call. The V end lost 7 bases, the J end lost 5 bases, and 12 bases lay between the germline ends. Germline V gives CDR1 MDHEN, CDR2 SYDVKM. The CDR3 sequence is 14 residues long. The CDR3 nucleotides are TGTGCCAGCAATGGGGTCTCGGATAATTCACCCCTCCACTTT. Translation: CASNGVSDNSPLHF.

The chain has TRBV3-1 (or the pseudogene TRBV3-2) and TRBJ1-3; the D is unclear. Trimming stripped 2 bases from V and 4 bases from J, with 3 bases between. CDR3 size: 12 residues. CDR1 and CDR2 from the germline V gene are LGHDT and YNNKEL (reference sequence). The CDR3 region has the DNA TGTGCCAGCAGCCAAACAGGAAACACCATATATTTT. Protein: CASSQTGNTIYF.

This sequence joins TRBV10-3 and TRBJ2-5; 9 nucleotides agree with TRBD1. The CDR3 extends over 13 amino acids. The V and J ends lost 4 bases and 4 bases, in that order; junction bases with no gene match: 1. The germline CDR1 and CDR2 sequences are ENHRY and SYGVKD. CDR3 region: CAISGTGVETQYF. CDR3 coding DNA: TGTGCCATCAGTGGGACAGGGGTAGAGACCCAGTACTTC.